Below are 29 T cell receptor beta chains sequenced from a single sample in a study of T cells in tuberculosis. Repertoires were generated with immunoSEQ multiplex PCR, while TCRdb's copy carries only in-frame clones and drops some. The sample records tens of thousands of clones, over 85% being singletons. The specimen was PBMCs. Receptors originate from a donor between 10 and 35 years old with latent tuberculosis or without tuberculosis infection. Some clones in this sample may be carry-over from other donors' samples.

The genes are TRBV20-1 and TRBJ2-7, with D perhaps matching TRBD1 (6 bases). CDR3 length equals 11 residues. Trimming shortened V by 6 bases and J by 6 bases, and 12 bases separated the two germline ends. Germline-derived CDR1 and CDR2 are DFQATT and SNEGSKA (reference sequence). In nucleotides, the CDR3 is TGCAGTGCATTATTAGGGGGCGAGCAGTACTTC. It is translated as CSALLGGEQYF.

J is TRBJ2-7 and V is TRBV7-9, with 7 bases identical to TRBD2. V was clipped by 4 bases and J by 3 bases; unmatched bases: 3. This CDR3 spans 13 amino acids. Germline CDR1 is SEHNR and CDR2 is FQNEAQ (reference sequence). The CDR3 region has the DNA TGTGCCAGCAGCTCTTCGGGGGGCTACGAGCAGTACTTC. This codes for CASSSSGGYEQYF.

The CDR3 DNA follows: TGTGCCAGTAGTATGTCGGGGGACAATCAGCCCCAGCATTTT. Its protein product is CASSMSGDNQPQHF. V gene TRBV19 combines with J gene TRBJ1-5; the D gene is possibly TRBD1 (5 bases). This CDR3 spans 14 amino acids. Trimming shortened V by 3 bases and J by 3 bases, and 9 bases separated the two germline ends. Germline V CDR1 and CDR2: LNHDA, SQIVND (reference sequence).

This clone has a single count. V usage is TRBV6-1 and J usage is TRBJ1-5; D unclear. V lost 4 bases to trimming and J lost 5 bases, with 9 bases between them. The germline V gene has CDR1 MNHNS and CDR2 SASEGT. The CDR3 is 13 residues long. CDR3 in amino acids: CASSAKHDQPQHF. In DNA form, the CDR3 reads TGTGCCAGCAGTGCCAAACACGATCAGCCCCAGCATTTT.

This clone has a handful of counts. The CDR3 DNA sequence: TGTGCCAGCAGCTTAAATGTCCAAAACACCGGGGAGCTGTTTTTT. The encoded protein is CASSLNVQNTGELFF. The V and J genes are TRBV7-3 and TRBJ2-2; D remains ambiguous. The V and J ends lost 1 base and 2 bases respectively, with 8 bases between them. The germline CDR1 and CDR2 sequences are SGHTA and FQGTGA. This CDR3 contains 15 residues.

The chain is built from TRBV7-2 and TRBJ2-3, with 7 nucleotides matching TRBD2. The ends lost 4 bases at V and 0 bases at J; junction bases unmatched: 10. Germline CDR1 SGHTA, CDR2 FQGNSA. CDR3 size: 17 residues. The chain's CDR3 is CASSYTSAYTSTDTQYF. CDR3 sequence (DNA): TGTGCCAGCAGCTACACTAGCGCCTATACTAGCACAGATACGCAGTATTTT.

DNA of the CDR3: TGTGCCAGCTTACCCTCAGGGGCAGGGAACACTGAAGCTTTCTTT. It translates to CASLPSGAGNTEAFF. This rearrangement joins TRBV19 to TRBJ1-1, with D perhaps matching TRBD1 (6 bases). The CDR3 is made up of 15 amino acids. V lost 9 bases, J lost 1 base, and 18 bases lay in between. Looked up from germline, CDR1 is LNHDA and CDR2 is SQIVND (reference sequence).

The chain carries TRBV7-9 and TRBJ1-1, with 8 bases identical to TRBD1. The length of the CDR3 is 17 residues. Germline V lookup: CDR1 SEHNR, CDR2 FQNEAQ (reference sequence). J was trimmed by 4 bases and V by 5 bases; bases with no gene match: 15. CDR3 sequence reads: CASSTRDRPGGFTEAFF. The CDR3 DNA sequence: TGTGCCAGCAGCACTCGGGACAGGCCTGGGGGTTTCACTGAAGCTTTCTTT.

The chain carries TRBV19 and TRBJ2-5; 13 bases fit TRBD2. Trimming cost V 4 bases and J 4 bases; bases outside gene matches: 6. This CDR3 contains 16 residues. Germline loops: CDR1 LNHDA, CDR2 SQIVND (reference sequence). The CDR3 is CASSTGTSGIGETQYF. The CDR3 DNA reads as TGTGCCAGTAGTACCGGGACTAGCGGGATTGGAGAGACCCAGTACTTC.

V usage is TRBV6-1 and J usage is TRBJ2-4; TRBD2 agrees at 8 bases. Germline assignment: CDR1 MNHNS and CDR2 SASEGT. The CDR3 spans 16 residues. The trim removed 4 bases at V and 0 bases at J, leaving 5 bases unmatched. The CDR3 coding sequence is TGTGCCAGCAGTGTTGGGCGGGAGGTAGCCAAAAACATTCAGTACTTC. It specifies CASSVGREVAKNIQYF.

This clone was found a few times. The chain couples TRBV5-6 to TRBJ2-1, with 11 bases matching TRBD1. V was pared by 4 bases and J by 7 bases, with 4 bases of the junction left unmatched. In germline, CDR1 is SGHDT, CDR2 YYEEEE. CDR3 size: 14 residues. The CDR3 sequence: CASSPGQGVNEQFF. Here the CDR3 DNA reads TGTGCCAGCAGCCCGGGACAGGGGGTGAATGAGCAGTTCTTC. Using reference TRBV5-6 and TRBJ2-1 for the parts outside the CDR3, the full variable domain is DAGVTQSPTHLIKTRGQQVTLRCSPKSGHDTVSWYQQALGQGPQFIFQYYEEEERQRGNFPDRFSGHQFPNYSSELNVNALLLGDSALYLCASSPGQGVNEQFFGPGTRLTVL.

The chain recombines TRBV25-1 with TRBJ1-3; 8 nucleotides agree with TRBD1. This CDR3 has 15 amino acids. Germline lookup yields CDR1 MGHDK and CDR2 SYGVNS. J lost 0 bases, V lost 6 bases, and 4 bases had no gene match. CDR3 sequence (DNA): TGTGCCAGCAGCTCAGGGGGCATCTCTGGAAACACCATATATTTT. Its protein product is CASSSGGISGNTIYF.

This clone is a singleton in its sample. The V gene is TRBV7-9, the J gene TRBJ2-7, with TRBD2 as a possible D gene (5 bases). This CDR3 comprises 12 residues. The V and J ends lost 8 bases and 5 bases respectively, with 13 bases between them. CDR1 is SEHNR and CDR2 is FQNEAQ in the germline V gene (reference sequence). This CDR3 is CASGLASNEQYF. DNA for the CDR3: TGTGCCAGCGGACTGGCTTCAAACGAGCAGTACTTC.

The chain uses TRBV6-5 and TRBJ1-5; D is unresolved. V was clipped by 7 bases and J by 1 base, with 11 bases between them. From germline, CDR1 is MNHEY and CDR2 SVGAGI. The CDR3 length is 14 residues. The CDR3 region has the DNA TGTGCCAGCATCCCTCGGAGGAGCAATCAGCCCCAGCATTTT. This translates into CASIPRRSNQPQHF.

This chain links TRBV2 with TRBJ2-3, with 8 bases lining up with TRBD1. Per the germline V gene, CDR1 is SNHLY and CDR2 is FYNNEI. CDR3 length: 16 residues. The junction had 10 bases not matched to a gene; V was cut back by 6 bases and J by 2 bases. The chain's CDR3 is CASRRQGNSYTDTQYF. For the CDR3, the DNA is TGTGCCAGCAGGAGACAGGGGAATTCTTACACAGATACGCAGTATTTT.

The V gene is TRBV6-1, the J gene TRBJ1-1; the match to TRBD1 covers 10 bases. The CDR3 consists of 13 residues. The germline V gene has CDR1 MNHNS and CDR2 SASEGT. The J segment lost 11 bases and the V segment lost 6 bases, leaving 9 bases of the junction unmatched. The CDR3 reads CASRGQGELGAFF. DNA of the CDR3: TGTGCCAGCAGAGGACAGGGGGAATTGGGTGCTTTCTTT.

The chain uses TRBV6-5 and TRBJ1-1, with TRBD1 matching over 7 bases. This CDR3 is built from 11 residues. V was clipped by 5 bases and J by 10 bases; unmatched bases: 4. CDR1 is MNHEY, CDR2 SVGAGI, per germline. DNA of the CDR3: TGTGCCAGCAGTGAAGCAGGGGGAGCTTTCTTT. It specifies CASSEAGGAFF.

V and J are TRBV9 and TRBJ2-3; 7 bases match TRBD2. CDR1 and CDR2 (germline): SGDLS, YYNGEE. V dropped 4 bases and J dropped 4; count of bases not matched to a gene: 3. The CDR3 sequence is 13 residues long. CDR3 in DNA: TGTGCCAGCAGCCTCCGGGGGGCAGATACGCAGTATTTT. It specifies CASSLRGADTQYF.

The chain links TRBV18 to TRBJ2-1; TRBD2 aligns across 7 bases. The CDR3 is 15 amino acids. V trimming: 1 base; J trimming: 5 bases; junction bases outside the gene matches: 5. Germline CDR1 KGHSH, CDR2 LQKENI. This CDR3 reads CASSPLAGSDNEQFF. CDR3 nucleotide sequence: TGTGCCAGCTCACCACTAGCGGGTTCGGACAATGAGCAGTTCTTC.

The chain employs TRBV2 and TRBJ2-1, with 12 positions matching TRBD2. The CDR3 runs to 15 residues. Germline CDR1 SNHLY, CDR2 FYNNEI. V lost 5 bases, J lost 6 bases, and 5 bases stayed unmatched. The CDR3 loop is CASSPSGRDSNEQFF. The CDR3 DNA reads as TGTGCCAGCAGTCCTAGCGGGAGGGATTCCAATGAGCAGTTCTTC.

This chain joins TRBV19 and TRBJ1-2, with TRBD1 matching over 7 bases. This CDR3 spans 12 amino acids. Germline CDR1 and CDR2: LNHDA and SQIVND (reference sequence). V shed 10 bases and J 8 bases; nucleotides not matched to a gene: 10. The chain's CDR3 is CAIYTRGGGYTF. The CDR3 DNA follows: TGTGCCATTTATACCAGAGGGGGCGGCTACACCTTC.

In its sample, this clone was seen once. J is TRBJ2-7 and V is TRBV7-8; D possibly corresponds to TRBD2 (7 bases). In germline, CDR1 is SGHVS, CDR2 FQNEAQ. The ends were cut back, 5 bases at V and 7 bases at J, with 18 bases in the middle. This CDR3 region has 14 residues. The DNA of the CDR3 is TGTGCCAGCAGCCGAGGGGGGGCCCAGGGTGAGCAGTACTTC. Amino acid sequence: CASSRGGAQGEQYF.

This clone has only a few counts. The CDR3 coding sequence is TGTGCCAGCAGTGACTTCAGCGGGAGTACGGTCGGGGAGCTGTTTTTT. This translates into CASSDFSGSTVGELFF. The V call is TRBV6-4, the J call TRBJ2-2; 8 bases align to TRBD2. The CDR3 is 16 amino acids. J gave up 7 bases and V 1 base, and 8 bases lay outside the gene matches. In germline, CDR1 is MRHNA, CDR2 SNTAGT.

The V call is TRBV7-2, the J call TRBJ1-3, with TRBD1 identical over 12 bases. The trim removed 3 bases at V and 5 bases at J, leaving 8 bases unmatched. In germline, CDR1 is SGHTA, CDR2 FQGNSA. The CDR3 totals 17 residues. The CDR3 region is CASSFGSGTGGRNTIYF. The CDR3, as DNA: TGTGCCAGCAGCTTTGGGTCCGGGACAGGGGGCCGAAACACCATATATTTT. Together with reference TRBV7-2 and TRBJ1-3, the CDR3 gives the full variable domain: GAGVSQSPSNKVTEKGKDVELRCDPISGHTALYWYRQSLGQGLEFLIYFQGNSAPDKSGLPSDRFSAERTGGSVSTLTIQRTQQEDSAVYLCASSFGSGTGGRNTIYFGEGSWLTVV.

V usage is TRBV11-2 and J usage is TRBJ1-2; 7 bases line up with TRBD1. Germline CDR1 is SGHAT and CDR2 is FQNNGV. J was trimmed by 3 bases and V by 5 bases; bases with no gene match: 3. This CDR3 contains 13 residues. In DNA form, the CDR3 reads TGTGCCAGCAGCGAGGGACAGCACTATGGCTACACCTTC. This codes for CASSEGQHYGYTF.

CDR3 nucleotide sequence: TGTGCCTGGAGTCGGGACTCCGACTACGAGCAGTACTTC. Its protein is CAWSRDSDYEQYF. The chain is built from TRBV30 and TRBJ2-7, with D perhaps TRBD2 (6 bases). V shed 2 bases and J shed 3 bases, with 11 bases lying between them. Germline CDR1 GTSNPN, CDR2 SVGIG (reference sequence). The CDR3 loop spans 13 amino acids.

This clone appeared once. V usage is TRBV6-6 and J usage is TRBJ2-7, with 8 bases lining up with TRBD2. This CDR3 comprises 16 residues. Germline V gene data show CDR1 as MNHNY and CDR2 as SVGAGI (reference sequence). Trimming took 6 bases from V and 1 from J; bases not matched to a gene: 11. The CDR3 nucleotides are TGTGCCAGCAGGGACAGTACTAGCGGACTATCCTACGAGCAGTACTTC. It specifies CASRDSTSGLSYEQYF.

The V gene is TRBV9, the J gene TRBJ1-2, with 8 bases lining up with TRBD1. CDR1 and CDR2 (germline): SGDLS, YYNGEE. The length of the CDR3 is 11 residues. V dropped 5 bases and J dropped 7; count of bases not matched to a gene: 1. This CDR3 reads CASRTGVGYTF. The CDR3 region has the DNA TGTGCCAGCAGGACAGGGGTTGGCTACACCTTC.

This clone was counted once. V usage is TRBV5-6 and J usage is TRBJ1-1, with D uncertain. The CDR3 totals 13 residues. CDR1 and CDR2 (germline): SGHDT, YYEEEE. Trimming removed 0 bases from V and 7 bases from J, with 10 bases in between. The CDR3 protein is CASSLGIQFEAFF. The DNA of the CDR3 is TGTGCCAGCAGCTTGGGTATACAGTTTGAAGCTTTCTTT.